A single sample gave rise to the 14 T cell receptor beta chains below, sequenced in a study of T cell responses to AZD1222 COVID-19 vaccine. Repertoires were generated with immunoSEQ multiplex PCR, while TCRdb's copy carries only in-frame clones and drops some. The table has roughly 50,000 clones, around nine tenths seen once. The sample here was peripheral blood, taken 28 days after the second AZD1222 dose. The receptors stem from an adult who received the AZD1222 COVID-19 vaccine.

A single count supports this clone. This chain links TRBV2 with TRBJ1-2; no definite D call. Germline CDR1 reads SNHLY; CDR2 reads FYNNEI. V was trimmed by 7 bases and J by 2 bases, leaving 14 bases between them. The length of the CDR3 is 14 residues. This CDR3 reads CASTGRGLNYGYTF. The CDR3 region has the DNA TGTGCCAGCACCGGTCGCGGGCTAAACTATGGCTACACCTTC.

This chain's CDR3 is CAMAANSGYTEAFF. The CDR3 coding sequence is TGTGCCATGGCAGCGAACAGTGGGTACACTGAAGCTTTCTTT. The chain links TRBV10-3 to TRBJ1-1, with D unresolved. V was cut by 9 bases and J by 3 bases, with 17 bases left in between. CDR3 length: 14 amino acids. Per the germline V gene, CDR1 is ENHRY and CDR2 is SYGVKD.

V and J are TRBV12-3 or TRBV12-4 and TRBJ2-3; D remains ambiguous. Trimming left V 5 bases short and J 7 bases short, with 10 bases between. The CDR3 has 12 residues. CDR3 amino acids: CASSPSAHTQYF. DNA of the CDR3: TGTGCCAGCAGTCCAAGCGCCCATACGCAGTATTTT.

This rearrangement joins TRBV6-5 to TRBJ2-7; D is perhaps TRBD2 (5 bases). Germline V gene data show CDR1 as MNHEY and CDR2 as SVGAGI. CDR3 length equals 15 residues. Trimming stripped 8 bases from V and 0 bases from J, with 17 bases between. CDR3 nucleotide sequence: TGTGCCAGCGCCCCCTCGGGGTTTAGCTCCTACGAGCAGTACTTC. It specifies CASAPSGFSSYEQYF.

The chain has TRBV6-4 and TRBJ1-1; the D gene is possibly TRBD1 (5 bases). Between the trimmed V and J ends, which lost 5 bases and 6 bases, there was a span of 16 bases. The germline gives CDR1 MRHNA, CDR2 SNTAGT. The CDR3 length is 14 residues. CDR3 loop: CASSNHSGKAEAFF. CDR3 bases: TGTGCCAGCAGTAACCATTCAGGGAAAGCTGAAGCTTTCTTT.

The sample holds a few counts of this clone. The DNA for the CDR3 is TGTGCCAGCAGCCCGGGAGCGGGGGGCGGGACCTACGAGCAGTACTTC. This sequence encodes CASSPGAGGGTYEQYF. This chain connects TRBV7-9 to TRBJ2-7; 9 bases are a match to TRBD2. With 5 bases clipped from V and 2 bases from J, the junction kept 10 bases outside the gene matches. The CDR3 covers 16 residues. Per the germline V gene, CDR1 is SEHNR and CDR2 is FQNEAQ (reference sequence).

The chain combines TRBV5-4 with TRBJ2-2, with 8 bases fitting TRBD1. Germline values: CDR1 SGHNT, CDR2 YYREEE (reference sequence). V shed 0 bases, J shed 4 bases, and the junction held 8 bases outside the gene matches. This CDR3 comprises 17 residues. The DNA for the CDR3 is TGTGCCAGCAGCTTGGATCCCCAGGGGGCGATCACCGGGGAGCTGTTTTTT. This sequence encodes CASSLDPQGAITGELFF.

CDR3: CASSLGGRPSYEQYF. The CDR3 nucleotides read TGCGCCAGCAGCTTGGGAGGGAGACCCTCCTACGAGCAGTACTTC. This chain connects TRBV5-1 to TRBJ2-7; weak D call: TRBD2 (5 bases). Germline V gene lookup returns CDR1 SGHRS and CDR2 YFSETQ. Between the trimmed V and J ends, which lost 0 bases and 0 bases, there was a span of 10 bases. This CDR3 region has 15 residues.

J is TRBJ2-5 and V is TRBV6-2 or TRBV6-3; the match to TRBD2 covers 7 bases. CDR1 and CDR2 (germline): MNHEY, SVGEGT. V was pared by 0 bases and J by 2 bases, with 3 bases of the junction left unmatched. The CDR3 loop spans 15 amino acids. The CDR3 is CASSYSSSGQETQYF. The CDR3 coding sequence is TGTGCCAGCAGTTACTCATCTAGCGGACAAGAGACCCAGTACTTC.

The rearrangement joins TRBV5-6 to TRBJ1-6, with D tentatively TRBD1 (5 bases). Trimming shortened V by 4 bases and J by 17 bases, and 19 bases separated the two germline ends. CDR1 and CDR2 from the germline V gene are SGHDT and YYEEEE. The CDR3 is made up of 13 amino acids. The CDR3 protein is CASSARQSGKIHF. DNA for the CDR3: TGTGCCAGCAGCGCAAGACAGTCCGGGAAGATCCACTTT.

This chain links TRBV7-8 with TRBJ2-7, with 9 bases lining up with TRBD1. CDR1 is SGHVS, CDR2 FQNEAQ, per germline. V shed 4 bases and J 4 bases; nucleotides not matched to a gene: 11. This CDR3 has 16 residues. CDR3 DNA: TGTGCCAGCAGCTCAAATGGACAGGGGTCTCTATACGAGCAGTACTTC. It specifies CASSSNGQGSLYEQYF.

The V call is TRBV10-3, the J call TRBJ2-3; TRBD2 is a possible D gene (6 bases). V dropped 6 bases and J dropped 1 base, with 11 bases sitting between them. In germline, CDR1 is ENHRY, CDR2 SYGVKD. The CDR3 sequence is 14 residues long. CDR3 bases: TGTGCCATCAGCCCGGGACTCGGCACAGATACGCAGTATTTT. Translating it yields CAISPGLGTDTQYF.

The rearrangement uses TRBV6-4 and TRBJ2-2; 14 positions match TRBD2. The germline V gene encodes CDR1 MRHNA and CDR2 SNTAGT. The CDR3 contains 18 residues. J was trimmed by 4 bases and V by 7 bases; bases with no gene match: 11. CDR3 DNA: TGTGCCAGCATGAGACTAGCGGGGGGGCTACGGGTCACCGGGGAGCTGTTTTTT. Translation: CASMRLAGGLRVTGELFF.

The chain recombines TRBV6-6 with TRBJ2-7; weak D call: TRBD2 (6 bases). V shed 6 bases and J shed 5 bases, with 17 bases lying between them. Germline V gene sequence: CDR1 MNHNY, CDR2 SVGAGI (reference sequence). The CDR3 totals 14 residues. CDR3 in amino acids: CASSSTGLLNEQYF. CDR3 in DNA: TGTGCCAGCAGCTCCACGGGACTTTTGAACGAGCAGTACTTC.